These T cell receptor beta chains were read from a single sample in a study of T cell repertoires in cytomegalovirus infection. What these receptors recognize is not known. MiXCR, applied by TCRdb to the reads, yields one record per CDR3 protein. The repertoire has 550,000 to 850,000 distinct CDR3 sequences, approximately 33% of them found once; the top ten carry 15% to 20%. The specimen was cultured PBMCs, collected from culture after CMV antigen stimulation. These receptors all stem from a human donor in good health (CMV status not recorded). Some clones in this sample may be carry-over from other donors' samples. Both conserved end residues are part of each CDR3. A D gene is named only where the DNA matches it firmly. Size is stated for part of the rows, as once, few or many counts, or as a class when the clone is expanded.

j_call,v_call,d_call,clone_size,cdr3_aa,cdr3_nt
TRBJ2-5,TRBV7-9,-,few,CASSGIGQETQYF,TGTGCCAGCAGCGGGATAGGTCAAGAGACCCAGTACTTC
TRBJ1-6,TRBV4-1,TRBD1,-,CASSQDQATGGFNSPLHF,TGCGCCAGCAGCCAAGATCAAGCGACAGGGGGTTTTAATTCACCCCTCCACTTT
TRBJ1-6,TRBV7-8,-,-,CASKWEPYNSPLHF,TGTGCCAGCAAGTGGGAGCCCTATAATTCACCCCTCCACTTT
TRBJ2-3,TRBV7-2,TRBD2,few,CASSPRGAGGQDTQYF,TGTGCCAGCAGCCCTCGGGGGGCGGGGGGGCAAGATACGCAGTATTTT
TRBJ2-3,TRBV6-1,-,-,CASIPPPGAGGTDTQYF,TGTGCCAGCATACCTCCTCCGGGCGCCGGGGGCACAGATACGCAGTATTTT
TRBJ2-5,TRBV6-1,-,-,CASSYRPESRGETQYF,TGTGCCAGCAGTTACCGACCGGAGAGCAGGGGAGAGACCCAGTACTTC
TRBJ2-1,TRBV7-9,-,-,CASSPRDQNNEQFF,TGTGCCAGCAGCCCCCGGGACCAAAACAATGAGCAGTTCTTC
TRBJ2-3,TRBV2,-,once,CASSELGPQYF,TGTGCCAGCAGTGAATTGGGTCCGCAGTATTTT
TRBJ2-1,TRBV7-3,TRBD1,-,CASQTGINEQFF,TGTGCCAGCCAGACAGGGATCAATGAGCAGTTCTTC
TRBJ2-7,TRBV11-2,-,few,CASSLVFGETYEQYF,TGTGCCAGCAGCTTAGTGTTCGGGGAAACCTACGAGCAGTACTTC